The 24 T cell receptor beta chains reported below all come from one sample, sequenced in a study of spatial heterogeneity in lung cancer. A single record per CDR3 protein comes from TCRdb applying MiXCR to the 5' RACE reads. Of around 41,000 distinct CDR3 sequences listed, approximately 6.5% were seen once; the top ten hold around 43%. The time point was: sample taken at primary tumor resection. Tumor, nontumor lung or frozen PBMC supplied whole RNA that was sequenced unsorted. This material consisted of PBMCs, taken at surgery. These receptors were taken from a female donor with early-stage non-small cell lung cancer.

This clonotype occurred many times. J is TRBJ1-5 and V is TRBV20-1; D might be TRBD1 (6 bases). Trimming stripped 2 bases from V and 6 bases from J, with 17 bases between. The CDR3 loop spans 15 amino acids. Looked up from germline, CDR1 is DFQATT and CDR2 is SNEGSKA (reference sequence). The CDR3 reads CSARKGGTLSQPQHF. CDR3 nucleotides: TGCAGTGCTAGAAAAGGGGGTACGCTCAGTCAGCCCCAGCATTTT.

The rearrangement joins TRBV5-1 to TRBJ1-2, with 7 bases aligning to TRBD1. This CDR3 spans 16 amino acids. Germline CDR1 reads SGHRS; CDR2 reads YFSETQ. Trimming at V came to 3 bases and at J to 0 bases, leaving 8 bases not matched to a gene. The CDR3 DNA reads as TGCGCCAGCAGCTACTCGCCGGGACAGACTAACTATGGCTACACCTTC. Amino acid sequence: CASSYSPGQTNYGYTF.

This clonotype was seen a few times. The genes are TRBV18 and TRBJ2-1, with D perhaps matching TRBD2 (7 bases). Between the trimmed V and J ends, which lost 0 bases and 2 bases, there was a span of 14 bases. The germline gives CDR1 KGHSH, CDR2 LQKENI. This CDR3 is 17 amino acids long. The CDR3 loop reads CASSPPGGGPTYNEQFF. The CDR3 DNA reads TGTGCCAGCTCACCACCCGGCGGGGGCCCCACCTACAATGAGCAGTTCTTC.

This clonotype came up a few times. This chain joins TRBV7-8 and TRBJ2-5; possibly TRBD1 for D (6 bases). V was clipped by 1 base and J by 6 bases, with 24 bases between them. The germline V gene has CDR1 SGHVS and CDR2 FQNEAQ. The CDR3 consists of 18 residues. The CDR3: CASSLEMGFQGNIKTQYF. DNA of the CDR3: TGTGCCAGCAGCTTAGAGATGGGGTTCCAGGGGAATATAAAGACCCAGTACTTC.

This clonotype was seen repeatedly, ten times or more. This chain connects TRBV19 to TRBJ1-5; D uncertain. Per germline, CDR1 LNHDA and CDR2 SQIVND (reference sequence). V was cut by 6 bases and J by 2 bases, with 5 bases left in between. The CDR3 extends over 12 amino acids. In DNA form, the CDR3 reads TGTGCCAGTAGGGATCGCAATCAGCCCCAGCATTTT. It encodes CASRDRNQPQHF.

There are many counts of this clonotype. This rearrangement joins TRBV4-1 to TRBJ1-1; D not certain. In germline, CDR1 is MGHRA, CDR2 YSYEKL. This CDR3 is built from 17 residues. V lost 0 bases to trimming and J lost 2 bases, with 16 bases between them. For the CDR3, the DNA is TGCGCCAGCAGCCAAGATAGTGGGGAGATGTATAACACTGAAGCTTTCTTT. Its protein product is CASSQDSGEMYNTEAFF.

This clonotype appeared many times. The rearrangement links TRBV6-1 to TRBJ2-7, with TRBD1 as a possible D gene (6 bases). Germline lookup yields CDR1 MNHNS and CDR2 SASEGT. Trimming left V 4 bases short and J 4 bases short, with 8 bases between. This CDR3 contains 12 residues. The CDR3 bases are TGTGCCAGCAGTGCACAGGGTTACGAGCAGTACTTC. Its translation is CASSAQGYEQYF.

CDR3 region: CASTLPGARTDTQYF. CDR3 bases: TGTGCCAGCACCCTCCCAGGGGCGCGAACAGATACGCAGTATTTT. The chain combines TRBV28 with TRBJ2-3; TRBD1 is a possible D gene (6 bases). Deletions cut 7 bases from V and 3 bases from J, with 17 bases between. CDR1 MDHEN and CDR2 SYDVKM come from the germline V gene. This CDR3 region has 15 residues.

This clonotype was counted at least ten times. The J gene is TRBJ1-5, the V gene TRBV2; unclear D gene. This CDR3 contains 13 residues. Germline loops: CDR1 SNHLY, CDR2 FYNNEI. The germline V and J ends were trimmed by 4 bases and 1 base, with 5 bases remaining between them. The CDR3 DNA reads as TGTGCCAGCAGTGTTCAAAGCAATCAGCCCCAGCATTTT. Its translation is CASSVQSNQPQHF.

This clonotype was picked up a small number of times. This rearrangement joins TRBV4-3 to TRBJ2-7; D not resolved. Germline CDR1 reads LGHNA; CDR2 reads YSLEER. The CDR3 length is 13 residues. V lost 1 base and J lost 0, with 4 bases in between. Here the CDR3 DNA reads TGCGCCAGCAGCCAAGGGGGCTCCTACGAGCAGTACTTC. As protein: CASSQGGSYEQYF.

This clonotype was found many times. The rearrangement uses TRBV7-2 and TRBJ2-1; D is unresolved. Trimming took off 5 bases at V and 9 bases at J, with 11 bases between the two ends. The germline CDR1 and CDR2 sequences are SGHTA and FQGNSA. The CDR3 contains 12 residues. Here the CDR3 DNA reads TGTGCCAGCAGCCCCCGCTACGGTGAGCAGTTCTTC. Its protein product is CASSPRYGEQFF.

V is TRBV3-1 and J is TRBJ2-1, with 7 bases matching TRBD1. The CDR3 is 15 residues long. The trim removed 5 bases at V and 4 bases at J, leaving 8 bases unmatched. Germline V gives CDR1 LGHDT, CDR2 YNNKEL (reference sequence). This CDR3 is CASSSHGTEYNEQFF. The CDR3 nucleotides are TGTGCCAGCAGCTCCCACGGGACAGAGTACAATGAGCAGTTCTTC.

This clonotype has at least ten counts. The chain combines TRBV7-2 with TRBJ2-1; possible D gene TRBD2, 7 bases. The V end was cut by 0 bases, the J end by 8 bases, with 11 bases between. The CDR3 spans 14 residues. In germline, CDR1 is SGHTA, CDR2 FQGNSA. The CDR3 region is CASSLAGGQYEQFF. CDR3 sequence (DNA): TGTGCCAGCAGCTTAGCGGGGGGGCAGTATGAGCAGTTCTTC. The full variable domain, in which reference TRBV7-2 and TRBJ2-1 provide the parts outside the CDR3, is GAGVSQSPSNKVTEKGKDVELRCDPISGHTALYWYRQSLGQGLEFLIYFQGNSAPDKSGLPSDRFSAERTGGSVSTLTIQRTQQEDSAVYLCASSLAGGQYEQFFGPGTRLTVL.

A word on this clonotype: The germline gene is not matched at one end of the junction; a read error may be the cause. CDR3 loop: CASSLATNEKLFF. The CDR3 nucleotides read TGTGCTAGCAGCTTAGCAACTAATGAAAAACTGTTTTTT. The chain links TRBV7-7 to TRBJ1-4; D unresolved. The CDR3 contains 13 residues. CDR1 is SSHAT and CDR2 is FNYEAQ in the germline V gene (reference sequence).

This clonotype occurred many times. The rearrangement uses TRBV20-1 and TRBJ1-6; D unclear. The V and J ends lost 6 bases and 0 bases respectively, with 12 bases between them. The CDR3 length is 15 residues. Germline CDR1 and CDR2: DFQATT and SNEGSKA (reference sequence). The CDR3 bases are TGCAGTGCAAAGGACGGTAGCTCCTATAATTCACCCCTCCACTTT. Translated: CSAKDGSSYNSPLHF.

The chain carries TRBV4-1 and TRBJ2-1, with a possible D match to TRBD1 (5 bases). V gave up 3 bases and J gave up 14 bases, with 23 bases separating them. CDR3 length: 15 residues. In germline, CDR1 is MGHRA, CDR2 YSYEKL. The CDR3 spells CASSQGRGARPEKFF. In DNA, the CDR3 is TGCGCCAGCAGCCAGGGTAGGGGCGCACGACCTGAAAAGTTCTTC.

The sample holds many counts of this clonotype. The CDR3 region has the DNA TGTGCCAGCAGCTTAGGGGGGAACCAGCAGTTCTTC. Protein: CASSLGGNQQFF. The J gene is TRBJ2-1, the V gene TRBV7-2; possibly TRBD1 or TRBD2 for D (5 bases each). V was shortened by 1 base and J by 11 bases, with 9 bases between the two germline ends. Germline loops: CDR1 SGHTA, CDR2 FQGNSA. This CDR3 has 12 amino acids.

As DNA, the CDR3 is TGTGCCAGCAGACGAGGGACAGGGGGTAACACTGAAGCTTTCTTT. Its translation is CASRRGTGGNTEAFF. The chain employs TRBV13 and TRBJ1-1; TRBD1 matches at 11 bases. Germline-derived CDR1 and CDR2 are PRHDT and FYEKMQ (reference sequence). Unmatched junction bases numbered 5, after V lost 6 bases and J lost 2 bases. The CDR3 is 15 amino acids.

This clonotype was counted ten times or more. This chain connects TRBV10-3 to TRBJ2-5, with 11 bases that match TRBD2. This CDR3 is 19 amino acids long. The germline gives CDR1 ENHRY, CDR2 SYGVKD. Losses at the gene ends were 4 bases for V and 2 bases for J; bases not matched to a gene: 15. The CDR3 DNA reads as TGTGCCATCAGTGGCGGACTAGTACTAGCGGGGGAAGATCAAGAGACCCAGTACTTC. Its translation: CAISGGLVLAGEDQETQYF.

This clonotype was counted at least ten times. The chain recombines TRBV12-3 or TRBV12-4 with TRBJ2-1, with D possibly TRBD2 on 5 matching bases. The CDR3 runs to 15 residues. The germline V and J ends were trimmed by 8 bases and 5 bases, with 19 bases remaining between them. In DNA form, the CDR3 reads TGTGCCAGCGCCATGGGCGCGCGACTAAACAATGAGCAGTTCTTC. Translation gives CASAMGARLNNEQFF.

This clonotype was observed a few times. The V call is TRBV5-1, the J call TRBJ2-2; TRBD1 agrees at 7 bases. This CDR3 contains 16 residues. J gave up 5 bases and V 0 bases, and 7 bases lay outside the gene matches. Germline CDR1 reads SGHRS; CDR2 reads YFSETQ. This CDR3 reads CASSLVAGGRTGELFF. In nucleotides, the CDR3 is TGCGCCAGCAGCTTGGTAGCAGGGGGAAGAACCGGGGAGCTGTTTTTT.

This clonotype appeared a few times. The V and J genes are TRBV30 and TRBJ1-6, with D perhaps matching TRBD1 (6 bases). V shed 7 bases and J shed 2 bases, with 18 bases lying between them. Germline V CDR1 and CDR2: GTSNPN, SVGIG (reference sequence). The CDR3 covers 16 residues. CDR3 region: CASEAHQGTYNSPLHF. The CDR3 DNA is TGTGCCTCCGAAGCCCACCAGGGGACCTATAATTCACCCCTCCACTTT.

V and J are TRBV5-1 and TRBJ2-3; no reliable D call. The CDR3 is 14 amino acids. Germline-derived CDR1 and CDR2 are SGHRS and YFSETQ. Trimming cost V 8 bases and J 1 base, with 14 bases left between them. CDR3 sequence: CASCVVVCTDTQYF. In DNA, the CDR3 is TGCGCCAGTTGCGTAGTCGTTTGCACAGATACGCAGTATTTT.

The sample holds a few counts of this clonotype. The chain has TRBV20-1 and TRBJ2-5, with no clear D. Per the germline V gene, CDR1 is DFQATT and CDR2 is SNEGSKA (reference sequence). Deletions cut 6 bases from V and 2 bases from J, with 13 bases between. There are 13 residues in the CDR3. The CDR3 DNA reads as TGCAGTGCATACAGTCCTATTCAAGAGACCCAGTACTTC. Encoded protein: CSAYSPIQETQYF.